These 2 T cell receptor beta chains were sequenced from one sample in a study of blood T cell repertoires in COVID-19. Profiled with immunoSEQ multiplex PCR; TCRdb holds only in-frame clones, not every one. The sample has some 100,000 clones; just under 95% are singletons. Sequenced material: peripheral blood. These receptors were collected from a man aged 65-85 years with acute or convalescent COVID-19.

This chain uses TRBV11-2 with TRBJ1-1; 11 bases match TRBD1. J gave up 5 bases and V 4 bases, and 6 bases lay outside the gene matches. There are 15 residues in the CDR3. The germline gives CDR1 SGHAT, CDR2 FQNNGV. The CDR3 DNA sequence: TGTGCCAGCAGCTCGGACAGGGGGCTGTATACTGAAGCTTTCTTT. Encoded protein: CASSSDRGLYTEAFF.

The chain employs TRBV19 and TRBJ1-1; D is possibly TRBD1 (5 bases). Germline V lookup: CDR1 LNHDA, CDR2 SQIVND (reference sequence). The CDR3 totals 13 residues. V lost 7 bases and J lost 7, with 16 bases in between. The CDR3 loop reads CASMGGELGEAFF. The CDR3 DNA reads as TGTGCCAGTATGGGGGGGGAGCTAGGTGAAGCTTTCTTT.